The rows below give T cell receptor beta chains drawn from one sample of a study of cytomegalovirus exposure and HLA in healthy donors. Method: immunoSEQ multiplex PCR; TCRdb's copy keeps in-frame clones and lacks some. In the table there are some 190,000 clones, about 77% of which are singletons. The sequencing sample was made of PBMCs. These receptors were taken from a woman aged 25 to 39 in good health and CMV-seropositive. Each CDR3 is given with its conserved first and last residue. A D gene is named only where the DNA matches it firmly. Only some rows state a clone size, as once, few, many or a class for expanded clones.

V,J,size,D,DNA,CDR3
TRBV5-1,TRBJ1-6,NA,NA,TGCGCCAGCAGATACGGGATGGATCCCTCACCCCTCCACTTT,CASRYGMDPSPLHF
TRBV30,TRBJ2-5,NA,NA,TGTGCCTGGAGCGCCCTGACCCGCGGCCGAGAAGAGACCCAGTACTTC,CAWSALTRGREETQYF
TRBV7-3,TRBJ1-2,few,NA,TGTGCCAGCAGCTCCAGACAGGATGGCTACACCTTC,CASSSRQDGYTF
TRBV4-2,TRBJ1-2,NA,TRBD1,TGTGCCAGCAGCCCGGACAGGGACTATGGCTACACCTTC,CASSPDRDYGYTF
TRBV11-2,TRBJ2-2,NA,NA,TGTGCCAGCAGCCTCGGGGGAAGGGCCACCGGGGAGCTGTTTTTT,CASSLGGRATGELFF
TRBV28,TRBJ2-7,NA,TRBD1,TGTGCCAGCAGGGCCGGGACAGGGGGCGCTTACGAGCAGTACTTC,CASRAGTGGAYEQYF
TRBV5-1,TRBJ1-6,NA,TRBD1,TGCGCCAGCAGCCTCCGGGACAGGGATTCACCCCTCCACTTT,CASSLRDRDSPLHF
TRBV4-1,TRBJ1-6,few,NA,TGCGCCAGCCTGATGGGGGCAGCCACCTTAAATTCACCCCTCCACTTT,CASLMGAATLNSPLHF
TRBV18,TRBJ1-2,NA,TRBD1,TGTGCCAGCTCACCCCGCCAGGCCACAGGGGCCTCCGTAACTATGGCTGGCTACACCTTC,CASSPRQATGASVTMAGYTF
TRBV25-1,TRBJ1-4,NA,TRBD1,TGTGCCAGCAGTCGCCAGGGGGCAGCTAATGAAAAACTGTTTTTT,CASSRQGAANEKLFF
TRBV6-4,TRBJ2-2,NA,TRBD2,TGTGCCAGCGAGCGAGGGCGGGGGGGCCGCACCGGGGAGCTGTTTTTT,CASERGRGGRTGELFF
TRBV4-2,TRBJ2-6,NA,TRBD1,TGTGCCAGCAGCCAAGCGGCTATAGTTATGGGACAGACACCCTCTGGGGCCAACGTCCTGACTTTC,CASSQAAIVMGQTPSGANVLTF
TRBV28,TRBJ1-2,few,TRBD1,TGTGCCAGCAGTTTTGACAGGGAAGGAGCTAATGGCTACACCTTC,CASSFDREGANGYTF
TRBV4-3,TRBJ1-2,NA,NA,TGCGCCAGCAGCCCATCGACAGGTATTTTCGGCTACACCTTC,CASSPSTGIFGYTF
TRBV2,TRBJ1-6,NA,NA,TGTGCCAGCACCTATGGGGGGATTAATTCACCCCTCCACTTT,CASTYGGINSPLHF
TRBV6-6,TRBJ1-4,NA,TRBD1,TGTGCCAGCCATCACGGGACAGGGCGTGAAAAACTGTTTTTT,CASHHGTGREKLFF
TRBV5-4,TRBJ2-7,NA,NA,TGTGCCAGCAGCTTGGAGGACAGCTACGAGCAGTACTTC,CASSLEDSYEQYF
TRBV28,TRBJ2-6,NA,NA,TGTGCCAGCAGTCCCAGGGGCTCTGGGGCCAACGTCCTGACTTTC,CASSPRGSGANVLTF
TRBV5-6,TRBJ1-1,NA,NA,TGTGCCAGCAGCAGATGGGGGGGCACGACTTTCTTT,CASSRWGGTTFF
TRBV4-2,TRBJ1-3,NA,NA,TGTGCCAGCAGCCAAAGAGTCGGCAGGGCGATCTCTGGAAACACCATATATTTT,CASSQRVGRAISGNTIYF
TRBV28,TRBJ1-2,once,NA,TGTGCCAGCACTTCCCCGGAGTATGGCTACACCTTC,CASTSPEYGYTF
TRBV6-1,TRBJ2-3,NA,NA,TGTGCCAGCAGGAGTGCCGGTACAGATACGCAGTATTTT,CASRSAGTDTQYF
TRBV5-6,TRBJ1-2,few,NA,TGTGCCAGCAGCTTGGCCGGTCCGAACTATGGCTACACCTTC,CASSLAGPNYGYTF
TRBV28,TRBJ1-2,NA,TRBD1,TGTGCCAGCAGTTTGACAGGGGGCGCGGATCTCTATGGCTACACCTTC,CASSLTGGADLYGYTF
TRBV9,TRBJ2-3,NA,NA,TGTGCCAGCAGCGTAGCTCTTTCCCCTGCGGATACGCAGTATTTT,CASSVALSPADTQYF
TRBV9,TRBJ2-2,NA,TRBD1,TGTGCCAGCAGCGTTTCAGGGGGCGTCACCGGGGAGCTGTTTTTT,CASSVSGGVTGELFF